A single sample is the source of the 30 T cell receptor beta chains below, sequenced in a study of shared clonotypes between healthy human individuals. Only in-frame clones appear in the TCRdb table, and some are missing; sequencing was by immunoSEQ multiplex PCR. The sample lists approximately 1.9 million clones; roughly 95% were seen once. CD8 cells regarded as naive lacked CD45RO, were positively chosen for CCR7, and omitted terminally differentiated effector memory CD45RA+ cells. The sequencing input was naive CD8+ T cells from PBMCs. The receptors originated from a man aged 18 to 29 in good health. Some clones in this sample may be carry-over from other donors' samples.

This sequence joins TRBV4-1 and TRBJ1-2, with 8 positions matching TRBD1. Germline values: CDR1 MGHRA, CDR2 YSYEKL. The CDR3 runs to 17 residues. Trimming removed 1 base from V and 2 bases from J; junction bases left unmatched: 9. CDR3 residues: CASSQVIRTGRNYGYTF. CDR3 nucleotides: TGCGCCAGCAGCCAAGTCATCAGGACAGGGAGGAACTATGGCTACACCTTC.

The gene calls are TRBV7-8 and TRBJ2-1, with a tentative D call TRBD2 (5 bases). The CDR3 totals 16 residues. V was clipped by 2 bases and J by 0 bases, with 11 bases between them. Germline V gives CDR1 SGHVS, CDR2 FQNEAQ. CDR3: CASSLFKRSSYNEQFF. CDR3 in DNA: TGTGCCAGCAGCTTATTCAAGCGGAGCTCCTACAATGAGCAGTTCTTC.

This chain joins TRBV14 and TRBJ2-5, with TRBD2 matching 9 bases. V lost 3 bases and J lost 4; bases outside the gene matches: 6. This CDR3 spans 15 amino acids. In germline, CDR1 is SGHDN, CDR2 FVKESK. DNA for the CDR3: TGTGCCAGCAGCCAGGCGGGAGGGCCCCGAGAGACCCAGTACTTC. This translates into CASSQAGGPRETQYF.

The chain couples TRBV6-1 to TRBJ1-4, with D possibly matching TRBD1 (6 bases). The CDR3 contains 15 residues. Germline-derived CDR1 and CDR2 are MNHNS and SASEGT. V was shortened by 2 bases and J by 3 bases, with 10 bases between the two germline ends. CDR3 bases: TGTGCCAGCAGTGAATACGGGGGGCCTAATGAAAAACTGTTTTTT. Amino acid sequence: CASSEYGGPNEKLFF.

The chain is built from TRBV15 and TRBJ1-3; D is uncertain. From germline, CDR1 is LNHNV and CDR2 YYDKDF (reference sequence). The CDR3 has 13 residues. Trimming removed 5 bases at V and 8 bases at J, with 13 bases between. CDR3 region: CATSSSSVDTIYF. The CDR3 nucleotides read TGTGCCACCAGCTCCAGTTCGGTGGACACCATATATTTT.

A word on this clone: Other DNA sequences within the sample encode an identical CDR3. V is TRBV27 and J is TRBJ1-1; 7 bases are shared with TRBD1. The V gene's germline CDR1 is MNHEY and CDR2 SMNVEV (reference sequence). The CDR3 consists of 14 residues. J was trimmed by 1 base and V by 2 bases; bases with no gene match: 1. The CDR3 reads CASSLTGANTEAFF. The CDR3 DNA follows: TGTGCCAGCAGTTTAACAGGGGCGAACACTGAAGCTTTCTTT.

This rearrangement joins TRBV4-1 to TRBJ1-2; the match to TRBD1 covers 8 bases. V shed 2 bases and J 2 bases; nucleotides not matched to a gene: 4. Germline V lookup: CDR1 MGHRA, CDR2 YSYEKL. CDR3 length: 15 residues. The CDR3 protein is CASSQTRTGNYGYTF. The CDR3 DNA reads TGCGCCAGCAGCCAAACCCGGACAGGGAACTATGGCTACACCTTC.

The chain combines TRBV10-3 with TRBJ2-4; D gene uncertain. Per germline, CDR1 ENHRY and CDR2 SYGVKD. The ends were cut back, 0 bases at V and 1 base at J, with 4 bases in the middle. The CDR3 length is 14 residues. The chain's CDR3 is CAISESVAKNIQYF. The CDR3 nucleotides are TGTGCCATCAGTGAGTCTGTCGCCAAAAACATTCAGTACTTC.

This clone was seen only a few times. This chain connects TRBV7-2 to TRBJ2-6; TRBD1 might be the D (5 bases). Trimming took off 7 bases at V and 2 bases at J, with 9 bases between the two ends. This CDR3 comprises 14 residues. The germline V gene has CDR1 SGHTA and CDR2 FQGNSA. In nucleotides, the CDR3 is TGTGCCAGCAACAGGATTCCTGGGGCCAACGTCCTGACTTTC. It specifies CASNRIPGANVLTF.

V usage is TRBV5-5 and J usage is TRBJ1-5; D possibly corresponds to TRBD1 (5 bases). Trimming shortened V by 0 bases and J by 6 bases, and 13 bases separated the two germline ends. Germline V gene sequence: CDR1 SGHKS, CDR2 YYEKEE (reference sequence). The CDR3 loop spans 15 amino acids. The CDR3 loop reads CASSLDQGFGQPQHF. CDR3 nucleotide sequence: TGTGCCAGCAGCTTGGATCAGGGTTTTGGTCAGCCCCAGCATTTT.

With respect to this clone: The sample contains more than one DNA sequence encoding this CDR3. The V gene is TRBV9, the J gene TRBJ2-2, with a possible D match to TRBD2 (6 bases). V dropped 2 bases and J dropped 5 bases, with 13 bases sitting between them. Germline V gene sequence: CDR1 SGDLS, CDR2 YYNGEE. The CDR3 consists of 15 residues. The CDR3 nucleotides read TGTGCCAGCAGCGTTGCAGGGACTGGAACCGGGGAGCTGTTTTTT. Its protein product is CASSVAGTGTGELFF.

This chain links TRBV6-5 with TRBJ2-7, with D possibly TRBD1 on 5 matching bases. The CDR3 extends over 13 amino acids. V was cut by 5 bases and J by 7 bases, with 15 bases left in between. CDR1 is MNHEY, CDR2 SVGAGI, per germline. The CDR3 loop reads CASSPRVGSEQYF. CDR3 DNA sequence: TGTGCCAGCAGTCCCAGGGTAGGATCAGAGCAGTACTTC.

This chain connects TRBV2 to TRBJ2-7; either TRBD1 or TRBD2 may fit D (5 bases each). The CDR3 extends over 15 amino acids. CDR1 and CDR2 (germline): SNHLY, FYNNEI. Trimming took 4 bases from V and 6 from J, leaving 19 bases between them. This chain's CDR3 is CASSGVGTHVSEQYF. The CDR3 DNA follows: TGTGCCAGCAGTGGAGTTGGGACCCACGTATCCGAGCAGTACTTC.

J is TRBJ1-1 and V is TRBV6-1, with no clear D. Trimming stripped 4 bases from V and 0 bases from J, with 15 bases between. Germline V gives CDR1 MNHNS, CDR2 SASEGT. The CDR3 runs to 16 residues. The DNA of the CDR3 is TGTGCCAGCAGTGCCCGGCGGACGATGATGAACACTGAAGCTTTCTTT. As protein: CASSARRTMMNTEAFF.

The chain recombines TRBV10-2 with TRBJ2-2; TRBD1 might be the D (5 bases). This CDR3 is 16 amino acids long. The germline V gene has CDR1 WSHSY and CDR2 SAAADI. Trimming cost V 10 bases and J 7 bases, with 25 bases left between them. The CDR3 region has the DNA TGCGCCACGACCCCACACCGGACAATAAGGGGCGGGGAGCTGTTTTTT. This translates into CATTPHRTIRGGELFF.

This CDR3 is CASSVNGDRFNYGYTF. The CDR3 coding sequence is TGTGCCAGCAGTGTCAACGGGGACAGGTTTAACTATGGCTACACCTTC. The V call is TRBV28, the J call TRBJ1-2; 8 positions match TRBD1. There are 16 residues in the CDR3. With 5 bases clipped from V and 1 base from J, the junction kept 9 bases outside the gene matches. Looked up from germline, CDR1 is MDHEN and CDR2 is SYDVKM.

The chain employs TRBV15 and TRBJ1-5, with 8 bases matching TRBD1. The CDR3 spans 15 residues. The V and J ends lost 3 bases and 1 base, in that order; junction bases with no gene match: 2. Germline CDR1 reads LNHNV; CDR2 reads YYDKDF (reference sequence). The CDR3 DNA reads TGTGCCACCAGCAGTAACAGGGGGAGCAATCAGCCCCAGCATTTT. Protein: CATSSNRGSNQPQHF.

CDR3: CASSPDRTSTNEKLFF. DNA for the CDR3: TGTGCCAGCTCACCTGACAGGACCTCAACTAATGAAAAACTGTTTTTT. This rearrangement joins TRBV18 to TRBJ1-4, with D possibly matching TRBD1 (6 bases). This CDR3 contains 16 residues. CDR1 is KGHSH and CDR2 is LQKENI in the germline V gene. V lost 3 bases and J 0 bases, leaving 11 bases between the germline ends.

The chain links TRBV7-9 to TRBJ2-5; D possibly corresponds to TRBD1 (5 bases). V gave up 1 base and J gave up 0 bases, with 15 bases separating them. Germline CDR1 reads SEHNR; CDR2 reads FQNEAQ (reference sequence). CDR3 length equals 17 residues. CDR3 in amino acids: CASSLVWAGPYQETQYF. CDR3 DNA: TGTGCCAGCAGCTTAGTTTGGGCAGGGCCGTACCAAGAGACCCAGTACTTC.

This chain links TRBV5-1 with TRBJ2-5, with 10 positions matching TRBD2. In germline, CDR1 is SGHRS, CDR2 YFSETQ. Losses at the gene ends were 2 bases for V and 0 bases for J; bases not matched to a gene: 16. CDR3 length equals 20 residues. CDR3 residues: CASSFSATSGPENYQETQYF. The CDR3 nucleotides read TGCGCCAGCAGCTTCTCGGCGACTAGCGGGCCCGAAAACTACCAAGAGACCCAGTACTTC. Full variable domain (remainder filled in from reference TRBV5-1 and TRBJ2-5): KAGVTQTPRYLIKTRGQQVTLSCSPISGHRSVSWYQQTPGQGLQFLFEYFSETQRNKGNFPGRFSGRQFSNSRSEMNVSTLELGDSALYLCASSFSATSGPENYQETQYFGPGTRLLVL.

Regarding this clone: The same CDR3 also results from other DNA sequences found in this sample. V usage is TRBV7-9 and J usage is TRBJ2-1; TRBD2 is a possible D gene (5 bases). Trimming pared 1 base from V and 7 bases from J, leaving 5 bases between. The CDR3 has 12 amino acids. The germline V gene encodes CDR1 SEHNR and CDR2 FQNEAQ (reference sequence). The CDR3 coding sequence is TGTGCCAGCAGCTTAGTAGCGAATGAGCAGTTCTTC. Amino acid sequence: CASSLVANEQFF.

The chain joins TRBV30 to TRBJ1-2; TRBD1 agrees at 7 bases. The CDR3 totals 13 residues. CDR1 GTSNPN and CDR2 SVGIG come from the germline V gene (reference sequence). Losses at the gene ends were 8 bases for V and 1 base for J; bases not matched to a gene: 7. The CDR3 bases are TGTGCCCTAGAGGGGGCGCGTAACTATGGCTACACCTTC. Amino acid sequence: CALEGARNYGYTF.

The rearrangement uses TRBV5-1 and TRBJ1-4; TRBD1 matches 9 bases. CDR3 length: 16 residues. The V gene end was trimmed by 3 bases and the J gene end by 0 bases; junction bases not matched to a gene: 3. Germline V gene sequence: CDR1 SGHRS, CDR2 YFSETQ. The CDR3 nucleotides read TGCGCCAGCAGCTGGGACAGGGAATCAACTAATGAAAAACTGTTTTTT. Translation gives CASSWDRESTNEKLFF.

This chain links TRBV27 with TRBJ2-1; TRBD2 matches 13 bases. Germline CDR1 and CDR2: MNHEY and SMNVEV (reference sequence). This CDR3 is built from 19 residues. J lost 1 base, V lost 5 bases, and 11 bases had no gene match. CDR3 protein: CASSPPGTSGILSYNEQFF. The CDR3 DNA follows: TGTGCCAGCAGTCCCCCGGGGACTAGCGGGATCCTTTCCTACAATGAGCAGTTCTTC.

V usage is TRBV19 and J usage is TRBJ1-5, with 7 bases matching TRBD1. Trimming cost V 4 bases and J 0 bases; bases outside gene matches: 6. This CDR3 is built from 16 residues. Germline V lookup: CDR1 LNHDA, CDR2 SQIVND (reference sequence). This chain's CDR3 is CASSRGQSSSNQPQHF. The CDR3 nucleotides read TGTGCCAGTAGTAGGGGACAGAGTTCTAGCAATCAGCCCCAGCATTTT.

This clone was detected once. The V and J genes are TRBV7-9 and TRBJ2-5; TRBD1 matches 7 bases. Looked up from germline, CDR1 is SEHNR and CDR2 is FQNEAQ (reference sequence). The CDR3 length is 15 residues. After removal of 5 bases from V and 5 bases from J, the junction contained 11 bases not matched to a gene. CDR3 amino acids: CASSPSSGTAETQYF. The CDR3 DNA reads as TGTGCCAGCAGCCCAAGTTCCGGGACAGCCGAGACCCAGTACTTC.

The V and J genes are TRBV27 and TRBJ2-7; D might be TRBD1 or TRBD2, each matching 5 bases. Between the trimmed V and J ends, which lost 5 bases and 3 bases, there was a span of 17 bases. The CDR3 runs to 15 residues. Germline V gene lookup returns CDR1 MNHEY and CDR2 SMNVEV (reference sequence). CDR3 sequence: CASSPIGTGSYEQYF. The CDR3 coding sequence is TGTGCCAGCAGTCCAATCGGGACGGGAAGCTACGAGCAGTACTTC.

The chain combines TRBV4-1 with TRBJ1-5; D call uncertain. The CDR3 loop spans 18 amino acids. The germline V gene encodes CDR1 MGHRA and CDR2 YSYEKL. V lost 3 bases, J lost 0 bases, and 18 bases lay in between. Here the CDR3 DNA reads TGCGCCAGCAGCCAGTATTCCGGGATAGATTATAGCAATCAGCCCCAGCATTTT. Its translation is CASSQYSGIDYSNQPQHF.

The chain carries TRBV27 and TRBJ2-3; unclear D gene. The length of the CDR3 is 13 residues. V dropped 1 base and J dropped 6 bases, with 8 bases sitting between them. The germline gives CDR1 MNHEY, CDR2 SMNVEV (reference sequence). The CDR3 sequence: CASSLFFADTQYF. The CDR3, as DNA: TGTGCCAGCAGTTTATTTTTTGCCGATACGCAGTATTTT.

This sequence joins TRBV28 and TRBJ2-7; D is uncertain. The germline V gene has CDR1 MDHEN and CDR2 SYDVKM. There are 16 residues in the CDR3. V was shortened by 5 bases and J by 5 bases, with 22 bases between the two germline ends. The CDR3 loop is CASSPRSGKDWNEQYF. CDR3 DNA: TGTGCCAGCAGTCCTAGATCGGGCAAGGATTGGAACGAGCAGTACTTC.